This T cell receptor beta chain was sequenced in a study of cytomegalovirus exposure and HLA in healthy donors. The V gene lost 7 bases and the J gene lost 5 bases, with 14 bases spanning the gap. The CDR3 sequence is 13 residues long. CDR1 is MNHNS, CDR2 SASEGT, per germline. A multiplex PCR was run with 60 Vbeta primers and 13 Jbeta primers. Here immunoSEQ multiplex PCR was the method, and the copy in TCRdb shows in-frame clones only, minus some. The sample lists around 100,000 clones, roughly four fifths occurring once. V and J are TRBV6-1 and TRBJ1-1; D is uncertain. The sample comprised PBMCs. The TCR was taken from a man aged 45-65 years in good health and CMV-seronegative. The CDR3 protein is CASIPWGGTEAFF. The CDR3 nucleotides read TGTGCCAGCATCCCCTGGGGAGGGACTGAAGCTTTCTTT.